This T cell receptor (beta chain) was sequenced during a study of cytomegalovirus exposure and HLA in healthy donors. Study outcomes and limitations: Exclusion as indistinguishable affected some V segments, including TRBV6-2 and TRBV6-3. Earlier analysis looked at TCR beta V segments, and most were productive about 90% or about 30% of the time.

A note on this clone: The antigen is unknown.

Vbeta (60) and Jbeta (13) primers were used in the PCR. Clones were read by immunoSEQ multiplex PCR, and TCRdb kept only the in-frame ones, dropping some. Of approximately 100,000 clones in the sample, about four fifths were seen once. The germline CDR1 and CDR2 sequences are SGHTA and FQGNSA. V dropped 5 bases and J dropped 5; count of bases not matched to a gene: 8. This CDR3 has 15 amino acids. Sample: PBMCs. V gene TRBV7-2 combines with J gene TRBJ1-1; 10 bases align to TRBD1. The source is a female donor in good health and CMV-seropositive. The CDR3 bases are TGTGCCAGCAGCGTAAGACAGGGGGCGGGAACTGAAGCTTTCTTT. This sequence encodes CASSVRQGAGTEAFF.